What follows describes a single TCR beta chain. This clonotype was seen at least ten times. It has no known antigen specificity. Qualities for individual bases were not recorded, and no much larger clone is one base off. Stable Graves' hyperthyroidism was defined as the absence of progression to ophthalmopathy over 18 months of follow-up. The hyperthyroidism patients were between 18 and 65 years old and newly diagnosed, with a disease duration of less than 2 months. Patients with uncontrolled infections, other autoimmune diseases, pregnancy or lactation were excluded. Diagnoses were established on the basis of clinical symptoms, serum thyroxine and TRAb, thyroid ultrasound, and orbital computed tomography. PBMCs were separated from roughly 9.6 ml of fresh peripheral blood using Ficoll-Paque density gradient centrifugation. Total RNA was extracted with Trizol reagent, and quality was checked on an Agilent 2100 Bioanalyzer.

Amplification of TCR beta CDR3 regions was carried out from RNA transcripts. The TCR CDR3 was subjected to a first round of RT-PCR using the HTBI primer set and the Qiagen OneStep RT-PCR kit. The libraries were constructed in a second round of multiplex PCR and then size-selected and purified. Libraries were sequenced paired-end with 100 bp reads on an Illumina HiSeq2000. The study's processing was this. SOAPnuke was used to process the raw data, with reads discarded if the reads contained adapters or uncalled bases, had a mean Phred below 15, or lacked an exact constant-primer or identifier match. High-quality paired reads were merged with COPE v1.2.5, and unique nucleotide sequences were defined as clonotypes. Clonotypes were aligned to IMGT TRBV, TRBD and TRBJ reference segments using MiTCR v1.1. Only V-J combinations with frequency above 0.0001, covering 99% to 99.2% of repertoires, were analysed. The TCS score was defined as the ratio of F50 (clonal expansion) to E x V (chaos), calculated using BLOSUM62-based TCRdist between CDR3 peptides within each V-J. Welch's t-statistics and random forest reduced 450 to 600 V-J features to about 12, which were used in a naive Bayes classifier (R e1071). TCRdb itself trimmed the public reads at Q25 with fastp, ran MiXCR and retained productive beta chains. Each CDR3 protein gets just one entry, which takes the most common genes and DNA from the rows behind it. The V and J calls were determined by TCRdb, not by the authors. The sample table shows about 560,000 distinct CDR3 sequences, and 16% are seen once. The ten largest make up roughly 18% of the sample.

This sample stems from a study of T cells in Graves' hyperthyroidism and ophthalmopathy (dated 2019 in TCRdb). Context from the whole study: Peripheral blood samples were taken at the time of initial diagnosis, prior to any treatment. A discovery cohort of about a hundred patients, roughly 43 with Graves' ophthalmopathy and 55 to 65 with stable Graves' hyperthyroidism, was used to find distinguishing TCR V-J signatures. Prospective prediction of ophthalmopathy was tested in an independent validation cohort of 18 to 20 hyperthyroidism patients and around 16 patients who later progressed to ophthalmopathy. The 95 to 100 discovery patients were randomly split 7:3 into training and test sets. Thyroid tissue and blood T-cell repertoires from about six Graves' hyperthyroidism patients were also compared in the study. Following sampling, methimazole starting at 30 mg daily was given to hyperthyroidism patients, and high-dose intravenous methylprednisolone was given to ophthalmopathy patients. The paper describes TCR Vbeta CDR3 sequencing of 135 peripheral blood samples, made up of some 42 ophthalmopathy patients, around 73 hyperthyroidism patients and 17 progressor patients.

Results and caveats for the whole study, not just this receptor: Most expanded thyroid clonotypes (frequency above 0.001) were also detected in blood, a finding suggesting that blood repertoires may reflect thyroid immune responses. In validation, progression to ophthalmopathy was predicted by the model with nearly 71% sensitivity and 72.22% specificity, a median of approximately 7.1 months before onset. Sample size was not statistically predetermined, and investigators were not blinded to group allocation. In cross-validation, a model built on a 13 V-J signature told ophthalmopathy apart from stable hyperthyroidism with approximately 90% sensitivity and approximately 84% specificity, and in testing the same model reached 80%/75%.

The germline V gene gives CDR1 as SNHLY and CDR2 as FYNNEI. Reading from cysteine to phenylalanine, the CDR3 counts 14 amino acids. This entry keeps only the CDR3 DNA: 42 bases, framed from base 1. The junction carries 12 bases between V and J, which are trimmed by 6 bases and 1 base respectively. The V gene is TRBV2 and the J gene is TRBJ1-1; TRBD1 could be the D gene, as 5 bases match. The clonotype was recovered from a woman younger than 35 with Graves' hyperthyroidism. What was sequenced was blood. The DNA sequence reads TGTGCCAGCAGGAGGGGATTGTCGAACACTGAAGCTTTCTTT. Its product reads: CASRRGLSNTEAFF.